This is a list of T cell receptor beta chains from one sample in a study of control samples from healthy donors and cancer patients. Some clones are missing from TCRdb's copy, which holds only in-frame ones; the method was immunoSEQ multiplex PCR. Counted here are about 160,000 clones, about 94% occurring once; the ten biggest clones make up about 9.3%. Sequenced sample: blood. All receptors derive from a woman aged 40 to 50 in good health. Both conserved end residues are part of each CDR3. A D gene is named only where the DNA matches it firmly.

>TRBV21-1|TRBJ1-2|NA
CASSKERGPNGYTF
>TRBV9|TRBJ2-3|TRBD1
CASTRAQGLGTDTQYF
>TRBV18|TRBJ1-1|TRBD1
CASSRHRGQNTEAFF
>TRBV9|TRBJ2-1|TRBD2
CATGGPRNEQFF
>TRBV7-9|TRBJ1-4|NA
CASSSTGITNEKLFF
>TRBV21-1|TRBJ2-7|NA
CASSKVGPPLFHEQYF
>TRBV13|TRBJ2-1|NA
CASSSDNNEQFF
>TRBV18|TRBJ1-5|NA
CASSPPGGNQPQHF
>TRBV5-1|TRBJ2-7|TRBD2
CASSFTGGNYEQYF
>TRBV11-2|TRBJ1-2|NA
CASSLGSGKTEPNYGYTF
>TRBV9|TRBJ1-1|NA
CASSPSPTLKEAFF
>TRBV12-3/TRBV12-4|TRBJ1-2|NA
CASRPDTYYGYTF
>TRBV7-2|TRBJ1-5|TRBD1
CASSSRRGAIQPQHF
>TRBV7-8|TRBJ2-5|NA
CASTGYQETQYF
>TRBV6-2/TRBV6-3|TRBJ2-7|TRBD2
CASSYDLLAGVVVYEQYF
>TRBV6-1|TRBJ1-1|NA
CASREERVTEAFF
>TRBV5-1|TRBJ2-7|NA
CASSLNLASGEQYF
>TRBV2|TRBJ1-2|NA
CASRGQGALGDGYTF
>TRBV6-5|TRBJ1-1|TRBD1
CASRRDRDYTEAFF
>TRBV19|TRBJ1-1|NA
CASSSAGGLLNTEAFF
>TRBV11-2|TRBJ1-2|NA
CASSPTGDYGYTF
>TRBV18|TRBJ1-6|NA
CASSSTGSTYNSPLHF
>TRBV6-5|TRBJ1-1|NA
CASIQTALQNTEAFF
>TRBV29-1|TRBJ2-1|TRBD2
CSVRLAGGSGPYNEQFF
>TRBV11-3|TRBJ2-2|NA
CASSSRTDPNTGELFF
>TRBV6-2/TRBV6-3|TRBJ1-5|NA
CASSYMWVKNQPQHF
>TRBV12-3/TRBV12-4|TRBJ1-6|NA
CASRNSYNSPLHF
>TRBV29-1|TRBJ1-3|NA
CSIWDGRNTIYF
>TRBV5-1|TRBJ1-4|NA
CASSWGWSGNEKLFF
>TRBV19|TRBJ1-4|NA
CASSIQRNEKLFF
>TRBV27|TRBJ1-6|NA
CASTLGGGFNSPLHF
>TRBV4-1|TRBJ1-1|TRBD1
CASSHYDRDSGAEAFF
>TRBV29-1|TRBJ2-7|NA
CSVDGGFGRTYEQYF
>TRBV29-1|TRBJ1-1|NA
CSVGGKDFMNTEAFF
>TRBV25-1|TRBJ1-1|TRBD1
CASRSTGTAVGSEAFF
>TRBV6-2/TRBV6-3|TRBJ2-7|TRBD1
CASSRRDSLSYEQYF
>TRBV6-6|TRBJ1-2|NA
CASSYLRANYGYTF
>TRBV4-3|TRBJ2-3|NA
CASSQDGVAWDTQYF
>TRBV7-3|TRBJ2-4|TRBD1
CASSSTDRVLDIQYF
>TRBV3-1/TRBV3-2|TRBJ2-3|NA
CASRGGGTDTQYF
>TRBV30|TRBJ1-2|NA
CAWSVRGINGYTF
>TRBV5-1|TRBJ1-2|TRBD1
CASSSGQGFYGYTF
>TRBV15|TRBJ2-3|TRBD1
CATSRWQTGMNTQYF
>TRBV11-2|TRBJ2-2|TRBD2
CASSPSGRHTGELFF
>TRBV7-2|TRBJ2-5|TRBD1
CASSLAGQGVSETQYF
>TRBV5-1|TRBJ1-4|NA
CASSLSHGTNEKLFF